This TCR beta chain was sequenced in a study of T cell repertoires in ileal Crohn's disease. The CDR3 is 12 residues long. Germline CDR1 reads WSHSY; CDR2 reads SAAADI. V was cut by 3 bases and J by 6 bases, with 8 bases left in between. Each sample's TCRB immunosequencing used roughly 500 nanograms of biopsy DNA. TCRdb's table, derived via immunoSEQ multiplex PCR, lists solely in-frame clones and lacks some. The sample lists about 60,000 clones, 85% to 90% occurring once. Whole-study findings and limits: Sorted CD8 T cells held more high-frequency clones than CD4. Clonality above 26.8% at surgery always came with endoscopic recurrence.

This sample's time point: neoterminal ileum biopsy at postoperative endoscopy, about 6 months after surgery. Comment on this clone: Its specificity is not known.

The chain links TRBV10-2 to TRBJ1-2; D is perhaps TRBD1 (6 bases). Sequenced input: ileal tissue. This receptor was obtained from an adult with Crohn's disease. The CDR3 coding sequence is TGCGCCAGCAGTGAACAGGGAGATGGCTACACCTTC. It is translated as CASSEQGDGYTF.